This TCR beta chain was captured by sequencing in a study of T cell responses to AZD1222 COVID-19 vaccine (dated by TCRdb to the early 2020s). About the full investigation: TCR sequencing was performed for roughly 240 trial participants, of whom some 200 were given two doses of AZD1222 and some 26 were given two doses of MenACWY control vaccine. Enrollment into the trials was organized by age into subgroups of 18-55, 56-69 and 70-plus years, and those subgroups contained about 160, 30 and 59 TCR-sequenced participants, respectively. Overall results and qualifications from the work: Because no day 14 peak-response samples were available, repertoires were characterized only after the peak T cell response. The 56-69-year group was small, and its depth increase did not reach significance, likely because of low power. After two AZD1222 doses, spike-specific TCR breadth and depth were significantly higher than at day 0 and than in MenACWY recipients. Nearly half of unique spike-specific TCRs reportedly recognized epitopes outside regions mutated in the B.1.351 and B.1.1.7 variants. The vaccine-associated CD4 TCRs covered the entire spike protein, and the dominant responses fell in regions 160-218 and 743-854. Most participants were white British and females outnumbered males, and the authors suggested that clonal diversity may have been underestimated. Conclusions about previously exposed vaccinees were limited because only a handful of AZD1222 recipients were SARS-CoV-2 seropositive at baseline.

The intended sense of this specimen's time point label: baseline before first vaccination. The treatment or condition tag for this specimen amounts to: meningococcal conjugate vaccine given as trial control. Vaccinee samples came from UK trials COV001 and COV002, including a single-blind randomized controlled phase 2/3 trial of AZD1222 (ChAdOx1 nCoV-19) in healthy adults. For TCRbeta chain sequencing, PBMC samples from trial participants were taken at day 0 and at day 28 after the second dose. Based on the germline V gene (reference sequence), the CDR1 and CDR2 sequences are LNHDA and SQIVND. Inclusive of the bounding cysteine and phenylalanine, the CDR3 is 15 residues long. Only the CDR3 DNA stays, 45 bases, in frame from base 1. Compared with germline, V lacks 4 bases and J lacks 5 bases; bases without a gene match: 3. This clone was observed a handful of times. Its antigen has not been determined. There are no base qualities to consult, and no much larger clone falls within one base.

The CDR3 regions of human TCRbeta chains were subjected to immunosequencing. Per the authors' processing: TCRs in the repertoires were compared against a reference library of SARS-CoV-2-specific TCRs that had been generated with the MIRA antigen-specificity platform. Breadth meant the fraction of unique TCRs that were SARS-CoV-2-associated, whereas depth meant the fraction of total T cells that were SARS-CoV-2-associated. Using the MIRA data, every spike-specific TCR was mapped to the spike region that the TCR reacted to and assigned to either a CD4 or a CD8 class. Log10-transformed breadth and depth values were compared by one-way ANOVA with Sidak's multiple comparisons tests. The clones in this table, taken by TCRdb from immuneACCESS, are in-frame only. Not every clone is retained; where verified, under half of the shortfall comes from an unresolved V gene, and the cause of the rest is unknown. That table gives V, J and clone size, and the DNA gave D and trimming. Recorded for this sample are 100,000 to 120,000 clones; around nine tenths of them occurred a single time. The leading ten clones occupy around 3.3% of the sample.

The rearrangement joined TRBV19 to TRBJ1-6; 9 of the junction bases match TRBD1. This sequence originates from an adult in good health. Sequencing used peripheral blood, obtained on day 0 of MenACWY control vaccination. Here the CDR3 is given as CASSRGQGNNSPLHF. The DNA reads as follows: TGTGCCAGTAGTAGAGGACAGGGGAATAATTCACCCCTCCACTTT.